This note documents a single T cell receptor (beta chain) sequence. The antigen remains unidentified. The data belong to a study of OX40 agonist ivuxolimab in advanced cancers. Whole-study context: Patients were treated with intravenous ivuxolimab, dosed at 0.01 to 10 mg/kg and infused every 2 weeks. The dose-escalation cohort had hepatocellular carcinoma, melanoma, renal cell or head and neck cancer.

The junction had 8 bases not matched to a gene; V was cut back by 5 bases and J by 8 bases. The CDR3 has 16 residues. CDR1 and CDR2 from the germline V gene are SGHDT and YYEEEE. Generated by immunoSEQ multiplex PCR, the TCRdb table keeps only in-frame clones and is missing some. The sample lists fewer than 20,000 clones; about 77% were seen once. Study results and caveats: In the expanded peripheral T cells, antigen specificity was never determined.

The chain is built from TRBV5-6 and TRBJ2-1, with 15 bases that match TRBD2. The clonotype was recovered from an adult with an advanced solid tumor such as melanoma, head and neck, liver or kidney cancer. Sequencing was performed on CD4+ or CD8+ T cells sorted from blood, taken in a trial of the OX40 agonist ivuxolimab. CDR3 sequence: CASSQTGLAGGHEQFF. As DNA, the CDR3 is TGTGCCAGCAGTCAAACTGGACTAGCGGGGGGGCATGAGCAGTTCTTC.